Each of the 29 T cell receptor beta chains below was sequenced from the same sample in a study of human T cells and chemical hapten exposure. The template was total RNA from unfractionated whole blood. From the 5' RACE reads, TCRdb called clonotypes with MiXCR, one entry per CDR3 protein. The top ten clones hold under 2.5% of a sample with about 81,000 distinct CDR3 sequences, more than 7% of them seen once. The receptors shown here come from a male donor in good health.

This clonotype was counted between two and nine times. This chain links TRBV6-5 with TRBJ2-4; D is uncertain. The CDR3 runs to 14 residues. The V end lost 2 bases, the J end lost 7 bases, and 12 bases lay between the germline ends. CDR1 is MNHEY, CDR2 SVGAGI, per germline. The CDR3 is CASSYVRPRNIQYF. CDR3 sequence (DNA): TGTGCCAGCAGTTACGTACGGCCAAGGAACATTCAGTACTTC.

This clonotype was counted ten times or more. V is TRBV29-1 and J is TRBJ2-7; no reliable D call. The CDR3 has 11 residues. Between the trimmed V and J ends, which lost 5 bases and 1 base, there was a span of 6 bases. Germline lookup yields CDR1 SQVTM and CDR2 ANQGSEA. CDR3 loop: CSVRQSYEQYF. Here the CDR3 DNA reads TGCAGCGTTCGGCAATCCTACGAGCAGTACTTC.

In this sample, this clonotype turned up a few times. The chain uses TRBV19 and TRBJ2-1; D is undetermined. CDR3 length: 12 residues. With 5 bases removed from V and 14 bases from J, the gap between germline ends came to 16 bases. From germline, CDR1 is LNHDA and CDR2 SQIVND (reference sequence). Written as DNA, the CDR3 is TGTGCCAGTAGTCCGACACCCCACGAGGAGTTCTTC. It encodes CASSPTPHEEFF.

In its sample, this clonotype is medium-sized. This rearrangement joins TRBV6-4 to TRBJ2-3, with 11 nucleotides matching TRBD2. This CDR3 is built from 15 residues. Germline values: CDR1 MRHNA, CDR2 SNTAGT. V dropped 5 bases and J dropped 1; count of bases not matched to a gene: 2. The CDR3 spells CASSLTSGGTDTQYF. The CDR3 DNA is TGTGCCAGCAGTCTGACTAGCGGGGGCACAGATACGCAGTATTTT.

The sample holds many counts of this clonotype. The rearrangement uses TRBV20-1 and TRBJ2-3; unclear D gene. Looked up from germline, CDR1 is DFQATT and CDR2 is SNEGSKA (reference sequence). The CDR3 consists of 13 residues. V lost 3 bases, J lost 3 bases, and 10 bases lay in between. The CDR3 DNA follows: TGCAGTGCTAGGGCCCCGCGGACAGATACGCAGTATTTT. Translated: CSARAPRTDTQYF.

CDR3 residues: CASSESRTGNTEAFF. The CDR3 DNA follows: TGCGCCAGCAGTGAGTCGAGGACAGGGAACACTGAAGCTTTCTTT. The chain carries TRBV10-1 and TRBJ1-1, with TRBD1 identical over 7 bases. Germline loops: CDR1 WNHNN, CDR2 SYGVQD (reference sequence). The J segment lost 1 base and the V segment lost 0 bases, leaving 2 bases of the junction unmatched. This CDR3 has 15 residues.

The chain uses TRBV7-2 and TRBJ1-1; TRBD1 is a possible D gene (5 bases). Between the trimmed V and J ends, which lost 5 bases and 3 bases, there was a span of 13 bases. Per the germline V gene, CDR1 is SGHTA and CDR2 is FQGNSA. The CDR3 is 14 amino acids. CDR3 coding DNA: TGTGCCAGCAGCCAAAACGGGGGAGACACTGAAGCTTTCTTT. Amino acid sequence: CASSQNGGDTEAFF.

This clonotype was counted at least ten times. The chain joins TRBV6-1 to TRBJ2-3; TRBD2 might be the D (6 bases). Per germline, CDR1 MNHNS and CDR2 SASEGT. The CDR3 is 13 amino acids. Trimming removed 7 bases at V and 6 bases at J, with 14 bases between. CDR3 nucleotide sequence: TGTGCCAGCATCGTTTGGGACTCCGATACGCAGTATTTT. This gives the protein CASIVWDSDTQYF.

This clonotype was observed a handful of times. V and J are TRBV6-5 and TRBJ1-5; D perhaps matches TRBD1 (6 bases). Germline CDR1 and CDR2: MNHEY and SVGAGI. The CDR3 consists of 13 residues. The V gene lost 7 bases and the J gene lost 3 bases, with 10 bases spanning the gap. CDR3 amino acids: CASKPGHNQPQHF. Written as DNA, the CDR3 is TGTGCCAGCAAGCCGGGACACAATCAGCCCCAGCATTTT.

The V and J genes are TRBV5-4 and TRBJ2-5; TRBD2 agrees at 12 bases. Germline values: CDR1 SGHNT, CDR2 YYREEE (reference sequence). The CDR3 has 15 residues. The ends lost 4 bases at V and 2 bases at J; junction bases unmatched: 3. CDR3 DNA: TGTGCCAGCAGCCCCCTAGCGGGGGGGCAAGAGACCCAGTACTTC. It specifies CASSPLAGGQETQYF.

This clonotype has at least ten counts. The V gene is TRBV29-1, the J gene TRBJ2-7, with D perhaps given as TRBD1 or TRBD2 (5 bases each). This CDR3 is 15 amino acids long. Germline V gene data show CDR1 as SQVTM and CDR2 as ANQGSEA. Trimming pared 0 bases from V and 2 bases from J, leaving 14 bases between. In nucleotides, the CDR3 is TGCAGCGTTGAAGATCCAGGGACGGGGACCTACGAGCAGTACTTC. Translation: CSVEDPGTGTYEQYF.

This clonotype was counted ten times or more. V is TRBV7-2 and J is TRBJ2-6; D gene uncertain. The germline V gene encodes CDR1 SGHTA and CDR2 FQGNSA. This CDR3 comprises 14 residues. V lost 5 bases and J lost 3, with 8 bases in between. The CDR3 reads CASSPSVGANVLTF. As DNA, the CDR3 is TGTGCCAGCAGCCCCTCCGTTGGGGCCAACGTCCTGACTTTC.

This clonotype showed up many times. The rearrangement joins TRBV20-1 to TRBJ2-1; TRBD2 might be the D (6 bases). The CDR3 is made up of 15 amino acids. Germline loops: CDR1 DFQATT, CDR2 SNEGSKA (reference sequence). V dropped 3 bases and J dropped 0 bases, with 12 bases sitting between them. The CDR3 DNA reads TGCAGTGCTAGTACGCTAGCGACCTCCTACAATGAGCAGTTCTTC. Translating gives CSASTLATSYNEQFF.

This chain connects TRBV29-1 to TRBJ2-7; 15 nucleotides align to TRBD2. The CDR3 runs to 18 residues. Per the germline V gene, CDR1 is SQVTM and CDR2 is ANQGSEA. After removal of 0 bases from V and 3 bases from J, the junction contained 9 bases not matched to a gene. CDR3 DNA: TGCAGCGTTGAAGATCCCCCCGGGACTAGCGGGAGGAACTACGAGCAGTACTTC. This sequence encodes CSVEDPPGTSGRNYEQYF.

This clonotype occurred a few times. This chain links TRBV20-1 with TRBJ2-1; D assignment may be TRBD1 or TRBD2 (6 bases each). Germline V CDR1 and CDR2: DFQATT, SNEGSKA (reference sequence). V was shortened by 0 bases and J by 4 bases, with 16 bases between the two germline ends. The CDR3 extends over 16 amino acids. In DNA form, the CDR3 reads TGCAGTGCTAGAGATTTTGGGGGGCAAGGGTACAATGAGCAGTTCTTC. This sequence encodes CSARDFGGQGYNEQFF.

In this sample, this clonotype turned up many times. The chain has TRBV19 and TRBJ2-7, with 8 bases fitting TRBD1. The trim removed 5 bases at V and 7 bases at J, leaving 13 bases unmatched. Germline V gives CDR1 LNHDA, CDR2 SQIVND (reference sequence). This CDR3 spans 15 amino acids. CDR3 loop: CASSPFRTGSGEQYF. The CDR3 DNA reads TGTGCCAGTAGTCCATTCCGGACAGGGAGTGGAGAGCAGTACTTC.

V usage is TRBV4-1 and J usage is TRBJ2-7, with D maybe TRBD1 (6 bases). V was cut by 4 bases and J by 3 bases, with 19 bases left in between. CDR1 MGHRA and CDR2 YSYEKL come from the germline V gene. The CDR3 has 16 residues. The CDR3, as DNA: TGCGCCAGCAGCCCGGAAGTGGGCAGGGGATTCTACGAGCAGTACTTC. It encodes CASSPEVGRGFYEQYF.

As for this clonotype: A junction end diverges from the germline sequence, so it may reflect a read error. J is TRBJ2-1 and V is TRBV6-5, with D tentatively TRBD1 or TRBD2 (5 bases each). Germline CDR1 MNHEY, CDR2 SVGAGI. The CDR3 totals 15 residues. The CDR3 DNA reads as TGTGCCATCAGTTACTTGGCCCCGAGGGGCGATGAGCAGTTCTTC. It yields the protein CAISYLAPRGDEQFF.

This clonotype was observed many times. This chain links TRBV29-1 with TRBJ2-1; the D call may be TRBD1 or TRBD2 (6 bases each). The CDR3 is 13 residues long. Deletions cut 3 bases from V and 6 bases from J, with 12 bases between. CDR1 is SQVTM and CDR2 is ANQGSEA in the germline V gene. CDR3 sequence reads: CSVDRGGRNEQFF. The CDR3 DNA reads TGCAGCGTTGACAGGGGAGGACGCAATGAGCAGTTCTTC.

This clonotype was seen more than once but under ten times. This chain joins TRBV5-1 and TRBJ1-2; 10 nucleotides line up with TRBD1. Germline trimming cut 0 bases from V and 0 bases from J; bases unmatched to any gene: 8. This CDR3 has 18 residues. The V gene's germline CDR1 is SGHRS and CDR2 YFSETQ. This CDR3 is CASSLDHPGQGTNYGYTF. The CDR3 nucleotides read TGCGCCAGCAGCTTGGACCACCCGGGACAGGGGACTAACTATGGCTACACCTTC.

A few counts support this clonotype. The V and J genes are TRBV5-1 and TRBJ2-7; 10 bases are shared with TRBD2. The V segment lost 4 bases and the J segment 3 bases; nucleotides outside the gene matches: 10. Germline lookup yields CDR1 SGHRS and CDR2 YFSETQ. This CDR3 is 16 amino acids long. CDR3 sequence: CASSPTPAGGIYEQYF. Here the CDR3 DNA reads TGCGCCAGCAGCCCAACACCAGCGGGGGGGATCTACGAGCAGTACTTC.

This clonotype was seen a few times. The rearrangement links TRBV6-6 to TRBJ2-3; D is undetermined. V was shortened by 6 bases and J by 9 bases, with 13 bases between the two germline ends. Germline V CDR1 and CDR2: MNHNY, SVGAGI (reference sequence). The CDR3 loop spans 12 amino acids. The CDR3 spells CASSSGPPTQYF. For the CDR3, the DNA is TGTGCCAGCAGCTCAGGACCTCCCACGCAGTATTTT.

The chain combines TRBV29-1 with TRBJ1-1; a possible D gene is TRBD1 (6 bases). CDR1 SQVTM and CDR2 ANQGSEA come from the germline V gene. The CDR3 totals 13 residues. With 4 bases removed from V and 5 bases from J, the gap between germline ends came to 14 bases. The CDR3 region has the DNA TGCAGCGTTGCAGGGGTCCTGCGGACTGAAGCTTTCTTT. Translation: CSVAGVLRTEAFF.

A few counts support this clonotype. The chain recombines TRBV20-1 with TRBJ2-3, with D tentatively TRBD2 (5 bases). This CDR3 is 13 amino acids long. CDR1 is DFQATT and CDR2 is SNEGSKA in the germline V gene (reference sequence). V lost 7 bases, J lost 5 bases, and 16 bases lay in between. In DNA, the CDR3 is TGCAGTGTTGGGGAGCAGGTTGGAGATACGCAGTATTTT. Translated, it gives CSVGEQVGDTQYF.

For the CDR3, the DNA is TGCGCCAGCAGCTTGATAGGGGAAGGGTCACCCCTCCACTTT. Its translation: CASSLIGEGSPLHF. The genes are TRBV5-1 and TRBJ1-6, with a possible D match to TRBD1 (5 bases). Germline-derived CDR1 and CDR2 are SGHRS and YFSETQ. V gave up 1 base and J gave up 10 bases, with 12 bases separating them. The CDR3 totals 14 residues.

This clonotype occurred many times. This chain connects TRBV6-2 or TRBV6-3 to TRBJ2-7; possibly TRBD1 for D (6 bases). With 6 bases removed from V and 9 bases from J, the gap between germline ends came to 15 bases. The CDR3 is 12 amino acids. Germline V CDR1 and CDR2: MNHEY, SVGEGT. Here the CDR3 reads CASSQQGSVQYF. In DNA form, the CDR3 reads TGTGCCAGCAGCCAACAGGGTTCAGTGCAGTACTTC.

The V call is TRBV2, the J call TRBJ1-5; maybe TRBD1 (5 bases). In germline, CDR1 is SNHLY, CDR2 FYNNEI. V was shortened by 6 bases and J by 0 bases, with 12 bases between the two germline ends. The CDR3 length is 15 residues. CDR3 nucleotide sequence: TGTGCCAGCAGGGGCGACAGACTTAGCAATCAGCCCCAGCATTTT. Amino acids: CASRGDRLSNQPQHF.

This clonotype was counted a few times. V usage is TRBV4-1 and J usage is TRBJ2-7; D unclear. V was pared by 4 bases and J by 2 bases, with 12 bases between. The CDR3 length is 14 residues. Looked up from germline, CDR1 is MGHRA and CDR2 is YSYEKL. The CDR3: CASSPGPQTYEQYF. CDR3 nucleotide sequence: TGCGCCAGCAGCCCGGGTCCGCAGACCTACGAGCAGTACTTC.

This clonotype was detected many times. The rearrangement joins TRBV7-9 to TRBJ1-6; D call uncertain. With 1 base removed from V and 7 bases from J, the gap between germline ends came to 11 bases. The CDR3 covers 15 residues. Germline V gene sequence: CDR1 SEHNR, CDR2 FQNEAQ (reference sequence). CDR3 DNA: TGTGCCAGCAGCTTAGGACCTGGTGGCAATTCACCCCTCCACTTT. This codes for CASSLGPGGNSPLHF.